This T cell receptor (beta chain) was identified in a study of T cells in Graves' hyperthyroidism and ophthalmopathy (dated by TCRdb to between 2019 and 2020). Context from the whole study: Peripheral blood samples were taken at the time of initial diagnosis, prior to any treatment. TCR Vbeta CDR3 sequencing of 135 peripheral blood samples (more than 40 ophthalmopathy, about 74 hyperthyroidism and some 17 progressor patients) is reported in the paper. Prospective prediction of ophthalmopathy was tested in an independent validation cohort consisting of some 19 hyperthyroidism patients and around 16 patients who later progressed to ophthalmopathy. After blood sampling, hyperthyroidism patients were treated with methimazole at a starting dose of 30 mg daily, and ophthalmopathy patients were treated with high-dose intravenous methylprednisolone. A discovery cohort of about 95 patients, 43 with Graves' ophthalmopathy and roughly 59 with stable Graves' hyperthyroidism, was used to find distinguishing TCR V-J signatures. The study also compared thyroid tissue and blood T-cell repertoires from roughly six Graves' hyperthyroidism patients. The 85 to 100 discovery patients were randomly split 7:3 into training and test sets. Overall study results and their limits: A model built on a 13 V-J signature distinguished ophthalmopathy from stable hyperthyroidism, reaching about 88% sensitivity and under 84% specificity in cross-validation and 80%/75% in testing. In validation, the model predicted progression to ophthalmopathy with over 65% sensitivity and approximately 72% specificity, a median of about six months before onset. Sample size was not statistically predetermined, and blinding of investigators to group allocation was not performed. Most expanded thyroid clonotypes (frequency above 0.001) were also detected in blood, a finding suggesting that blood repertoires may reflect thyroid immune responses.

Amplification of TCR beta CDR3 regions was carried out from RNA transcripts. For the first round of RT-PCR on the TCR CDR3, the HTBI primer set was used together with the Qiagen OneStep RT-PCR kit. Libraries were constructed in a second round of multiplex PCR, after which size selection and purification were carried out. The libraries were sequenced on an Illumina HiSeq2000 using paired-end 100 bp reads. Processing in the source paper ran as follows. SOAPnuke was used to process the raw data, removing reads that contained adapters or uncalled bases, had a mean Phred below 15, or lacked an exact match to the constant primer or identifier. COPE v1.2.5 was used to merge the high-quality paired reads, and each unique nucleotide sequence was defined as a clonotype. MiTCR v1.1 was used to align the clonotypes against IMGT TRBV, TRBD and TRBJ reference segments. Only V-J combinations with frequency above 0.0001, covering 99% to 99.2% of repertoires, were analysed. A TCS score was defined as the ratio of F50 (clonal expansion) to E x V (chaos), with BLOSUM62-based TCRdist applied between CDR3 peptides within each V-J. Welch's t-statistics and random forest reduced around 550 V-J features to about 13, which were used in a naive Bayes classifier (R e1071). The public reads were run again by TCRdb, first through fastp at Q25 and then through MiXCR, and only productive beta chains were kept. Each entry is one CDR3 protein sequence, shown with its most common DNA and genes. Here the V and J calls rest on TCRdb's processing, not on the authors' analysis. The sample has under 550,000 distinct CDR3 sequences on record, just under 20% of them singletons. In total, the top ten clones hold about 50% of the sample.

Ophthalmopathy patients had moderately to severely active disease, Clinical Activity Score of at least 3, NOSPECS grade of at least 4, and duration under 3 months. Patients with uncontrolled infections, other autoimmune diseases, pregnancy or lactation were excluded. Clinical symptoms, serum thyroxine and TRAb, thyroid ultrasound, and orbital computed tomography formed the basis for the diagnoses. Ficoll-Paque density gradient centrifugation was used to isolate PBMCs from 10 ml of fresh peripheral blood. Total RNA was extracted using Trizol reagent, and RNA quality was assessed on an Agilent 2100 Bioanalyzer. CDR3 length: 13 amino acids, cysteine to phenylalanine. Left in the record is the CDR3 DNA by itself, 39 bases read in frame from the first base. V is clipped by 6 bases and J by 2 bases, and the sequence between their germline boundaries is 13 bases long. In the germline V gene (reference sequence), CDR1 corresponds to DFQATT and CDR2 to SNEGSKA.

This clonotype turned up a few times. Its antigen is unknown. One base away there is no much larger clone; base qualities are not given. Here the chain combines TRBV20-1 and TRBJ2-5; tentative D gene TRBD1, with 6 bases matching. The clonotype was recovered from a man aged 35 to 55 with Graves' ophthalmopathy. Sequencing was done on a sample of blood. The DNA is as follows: TGCAGTGCCCTTCGGACAGAACAAGAGACCCAGTACTTC. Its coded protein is CSALRTEQETQYF.